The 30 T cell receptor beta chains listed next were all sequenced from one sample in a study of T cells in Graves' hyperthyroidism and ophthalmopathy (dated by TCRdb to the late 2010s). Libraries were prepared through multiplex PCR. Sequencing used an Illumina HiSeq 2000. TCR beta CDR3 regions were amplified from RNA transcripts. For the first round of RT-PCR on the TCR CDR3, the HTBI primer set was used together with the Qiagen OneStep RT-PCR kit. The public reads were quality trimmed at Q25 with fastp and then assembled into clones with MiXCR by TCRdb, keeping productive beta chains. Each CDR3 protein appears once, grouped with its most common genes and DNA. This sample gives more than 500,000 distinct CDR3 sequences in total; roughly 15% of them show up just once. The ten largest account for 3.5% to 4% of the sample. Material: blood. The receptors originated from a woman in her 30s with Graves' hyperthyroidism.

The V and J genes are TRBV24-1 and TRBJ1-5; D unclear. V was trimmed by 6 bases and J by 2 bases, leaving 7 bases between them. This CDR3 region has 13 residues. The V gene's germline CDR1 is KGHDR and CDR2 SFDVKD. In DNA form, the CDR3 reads TGTGCCACCAGTCCGGGAGGCAATCAGCCCCAGCATTTT. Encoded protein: CATSPGGNQPQHF.

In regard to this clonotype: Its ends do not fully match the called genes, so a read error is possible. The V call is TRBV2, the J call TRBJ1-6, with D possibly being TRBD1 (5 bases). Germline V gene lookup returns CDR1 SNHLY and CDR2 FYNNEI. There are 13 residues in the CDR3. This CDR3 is CASSSTQGPPRHF. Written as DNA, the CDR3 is TGTGCCAGCAGTTCAACGCAGGGTCCACCCCGCCACTTT.

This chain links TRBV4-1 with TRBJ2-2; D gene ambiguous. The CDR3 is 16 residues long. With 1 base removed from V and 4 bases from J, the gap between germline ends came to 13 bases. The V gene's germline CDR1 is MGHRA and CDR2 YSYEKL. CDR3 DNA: TGCGCCAGCAGCCAAGTTAGCACGATCAGCACCGGGGAGCTGTTTTTT. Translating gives CASSQVSTISTGELFF.

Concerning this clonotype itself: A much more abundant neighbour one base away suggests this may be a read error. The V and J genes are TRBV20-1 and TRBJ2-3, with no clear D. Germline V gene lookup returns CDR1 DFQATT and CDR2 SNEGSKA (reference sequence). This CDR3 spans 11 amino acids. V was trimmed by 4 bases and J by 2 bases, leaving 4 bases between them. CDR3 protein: CSATTTDTQYF. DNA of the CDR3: TGCAGTGCTACCACCACAGATACGCAGTATTTT.

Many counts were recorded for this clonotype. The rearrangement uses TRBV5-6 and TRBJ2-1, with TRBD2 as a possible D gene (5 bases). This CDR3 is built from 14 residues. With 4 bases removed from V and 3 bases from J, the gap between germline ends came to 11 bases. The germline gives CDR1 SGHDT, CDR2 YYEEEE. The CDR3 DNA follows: TGTGCCAGCAGCCCCCTCGGGGTCTACAATGAGCAGTTCTTC. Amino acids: CASSPLGVYNEQFF.

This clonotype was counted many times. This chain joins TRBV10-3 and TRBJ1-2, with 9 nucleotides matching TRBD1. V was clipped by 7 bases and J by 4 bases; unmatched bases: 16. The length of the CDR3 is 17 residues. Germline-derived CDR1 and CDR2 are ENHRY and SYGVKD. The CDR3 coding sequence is TGTGCCATCACCCCCGGCACAGGGGGCGCGAAAGTCTATGGCTACACCTTC. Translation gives CAITPGTGGAKVYGYTF.

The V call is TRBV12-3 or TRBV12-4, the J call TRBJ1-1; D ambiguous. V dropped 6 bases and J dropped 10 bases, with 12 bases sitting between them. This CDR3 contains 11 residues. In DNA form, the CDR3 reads TGTGCCAGCAGCACCCACAGTGGAGCTTTCTTT. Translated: CASSTHSGAFF.

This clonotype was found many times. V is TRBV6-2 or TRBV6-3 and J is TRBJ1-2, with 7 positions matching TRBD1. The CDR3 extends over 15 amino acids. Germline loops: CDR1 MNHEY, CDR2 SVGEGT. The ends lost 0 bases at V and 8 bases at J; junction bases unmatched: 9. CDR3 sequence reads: CASSYSGQKARGYTF. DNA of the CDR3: TGTGCCAGCAGTTACTCGGGACAGAAGGCGCGAGGCTACACCTTC.

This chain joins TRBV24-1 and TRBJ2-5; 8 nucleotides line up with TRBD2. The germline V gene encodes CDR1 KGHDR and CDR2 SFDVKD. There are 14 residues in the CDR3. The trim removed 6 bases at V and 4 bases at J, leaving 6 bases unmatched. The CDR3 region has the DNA TGTGCCACCAGTCTAGCGCGGGAGGTAGAGACCCAGTACTTC. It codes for CATSLAREVETQYF.

Here the CDR3 reads CASSLGIRTGGTEAFF. Here the CDR3 DNA reads TGCGCCAGCAGCTTGGGTATCCGGACAGGGGGCACTGAAGCTTTCTTT. The chain has TRBV5-1 and TRBJ1-1; 10 bases are a match to TRBD1. CDR3 size: 16 residues. Trimming removed 0 bases from V and 4 bases from J; junction bases left unmatched: 6. CDR1 SGHRS and CDR2 YFSETQ come from the germline V gene.

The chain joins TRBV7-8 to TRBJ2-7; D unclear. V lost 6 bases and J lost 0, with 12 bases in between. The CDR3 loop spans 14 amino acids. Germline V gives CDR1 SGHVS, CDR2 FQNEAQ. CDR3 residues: CASRPVSSSYEQYF. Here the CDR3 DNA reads TGTGCCAGCAGACCAGTTTCGAGCTCCTACGAGCAGTACTTC.

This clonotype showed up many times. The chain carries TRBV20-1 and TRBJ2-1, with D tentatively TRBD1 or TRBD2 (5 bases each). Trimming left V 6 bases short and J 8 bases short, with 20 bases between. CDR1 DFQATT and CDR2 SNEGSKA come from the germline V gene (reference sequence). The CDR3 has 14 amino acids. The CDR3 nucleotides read TGCAGTGCCACCCCCGGGACCTCAGGCGATGAGCAGTTCTTC. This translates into CSATPGTSGDEQFF.

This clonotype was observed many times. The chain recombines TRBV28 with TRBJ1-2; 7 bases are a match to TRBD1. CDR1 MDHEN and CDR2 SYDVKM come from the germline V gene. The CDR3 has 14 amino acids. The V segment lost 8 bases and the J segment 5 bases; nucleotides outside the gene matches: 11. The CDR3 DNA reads TGTGCCAGCGGGCTAGGGGGCCCAAATTATGGCTACACCTTC. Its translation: CASGLGGPNYGYTF.

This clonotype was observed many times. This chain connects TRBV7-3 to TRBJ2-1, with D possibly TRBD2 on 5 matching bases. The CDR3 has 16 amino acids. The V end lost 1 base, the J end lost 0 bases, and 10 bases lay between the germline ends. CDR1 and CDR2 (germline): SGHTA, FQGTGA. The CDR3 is CASSLKGVTSYNEQFF. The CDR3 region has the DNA TGTGCCAGCAGCTTAAAGGGAGTTACCTCCTACAATGAGCAGTTCTTC.

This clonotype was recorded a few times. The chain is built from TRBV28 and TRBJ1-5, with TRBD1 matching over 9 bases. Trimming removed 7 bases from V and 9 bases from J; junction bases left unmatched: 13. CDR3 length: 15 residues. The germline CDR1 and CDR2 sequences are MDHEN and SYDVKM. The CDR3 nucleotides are TGTGCCAGCATAACCGCGTACAGGGGGCCCGGGCCCCAGCATTTT. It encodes CASITAYRGPGPQHF.

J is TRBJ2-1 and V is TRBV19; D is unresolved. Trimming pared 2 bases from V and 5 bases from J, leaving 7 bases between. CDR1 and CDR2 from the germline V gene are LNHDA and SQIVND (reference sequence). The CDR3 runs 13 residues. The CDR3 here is CASSIRQNNEQFF. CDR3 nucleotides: TGTGCCAGTAGTATACGTCAGAACAATGAGCAGTTCTTC. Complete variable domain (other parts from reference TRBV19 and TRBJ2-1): DGGITQSPKYLFRKEGQNVTLSCEQNLNHDAMYWYRQDPGQGLRLIYYSQIVNDFQKGDIAEGYSVSREKKESFPLTVTSAQKNPTAFYLCASSIRQNNEQFFGPGTRLTVL.

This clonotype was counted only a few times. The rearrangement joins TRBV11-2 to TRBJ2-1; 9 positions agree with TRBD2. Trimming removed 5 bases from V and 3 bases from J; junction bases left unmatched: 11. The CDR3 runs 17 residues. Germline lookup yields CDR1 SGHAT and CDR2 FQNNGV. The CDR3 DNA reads TGTGCCAGCAGCCCTTCTTTAGCGGGAGTAGGCTACAATGAGCAGTTCTTC. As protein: CASSPSLAGVGYNEQFF.

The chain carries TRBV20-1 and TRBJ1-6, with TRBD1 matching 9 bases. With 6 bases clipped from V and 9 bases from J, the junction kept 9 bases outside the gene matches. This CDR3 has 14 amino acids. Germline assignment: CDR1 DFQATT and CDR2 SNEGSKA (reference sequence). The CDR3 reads CSAFRTGDGSPLHF. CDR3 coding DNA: TGCAGTGCCTTCCGGACAGGGGACGGTTCACCCCTCCACTTT.

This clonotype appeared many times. CDR3 amino acids: CASSHEITIQYF. The CDR3 DNA is TGTGCCAGCAGCCACGAAATTACGATTCAGTACTTC. This chain joins TRBV28 and TRBJ2-4; D is uncertain. CDR3 length: 12 residues. Looked up from germline, CDR1 is MDHEN and CDR2 is SYDVKM. Trimming cost V 6 bases and J 10 bases, with 13 bases left between them.

CDR3 amino acids: CATRQGADNEQFF. Written as DNA, the CDR3 is TGTGCCACCAGACAGGGTGCGGACAATGAGCAGTTCTTC. This sequence joins TRBV24-1 and TRBJ2-1, with TRBD1 as a possible D gene (6 bases). CDR1 KGHDR and CDR2 SFDVKD come from the germline V gene. The CDR3 totals 13 residues. Trimming took 7 bases from V and 5 from J, leaving 11 bases between them.

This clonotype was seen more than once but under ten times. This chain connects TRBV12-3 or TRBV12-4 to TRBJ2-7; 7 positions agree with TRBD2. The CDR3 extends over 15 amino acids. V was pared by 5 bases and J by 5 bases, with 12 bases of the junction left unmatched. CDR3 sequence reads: CASSSLGLDYHEQYF. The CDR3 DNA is TGTGCCAGCAGTAGCTTAGGACTAGATTACCACGAGCAGTACTTC.

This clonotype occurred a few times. The CDR3 bases are TGTGCCAGCAGCCCTGATGGGTGGAACTCTGGAAACACCATATATTTT. Protein product: CASSPDGWNSGNTIYF. The chain is built from TRBV12-3 or TRBV12-4 and TRBJ1-3; no clear D. The CDR3 has 16 residues. The ends were cut back, 6 bases at V and 0 bases at J, with 15 bases in the middle.

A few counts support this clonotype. Here the CDR3 reads CASSSTTTPASSYGYTF. CDR3 sequence (DNA): TGTGCCAGCAGTTCAACAACGACACCAGCTAGCTCCTATGGCTACACCTTC. The V gene is TRBV28, the J gene TRBJ1-2; D remains ambiguous. Germline lookup yields CDR1 MDHEN and CDR2 SYDVKM. This CDR3 is built from 17 residues. V dropped 4 bases and J dropped 4 bases, with 22 bases sitting between them.

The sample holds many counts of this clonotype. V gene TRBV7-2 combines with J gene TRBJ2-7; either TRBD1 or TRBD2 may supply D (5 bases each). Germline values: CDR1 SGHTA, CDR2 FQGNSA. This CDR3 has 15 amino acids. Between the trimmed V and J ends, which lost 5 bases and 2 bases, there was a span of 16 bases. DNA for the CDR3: TGTGCCAGCAGCCCCCAGGGCAGCGGCCCCTACGAGCAGTACTTC. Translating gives CASSPQGSGPYEQYF.

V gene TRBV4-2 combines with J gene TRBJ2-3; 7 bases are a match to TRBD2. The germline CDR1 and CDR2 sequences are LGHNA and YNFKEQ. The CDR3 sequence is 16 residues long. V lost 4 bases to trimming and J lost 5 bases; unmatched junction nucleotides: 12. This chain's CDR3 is CASSLLAGGGEDTQYF. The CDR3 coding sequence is TGTGCCAGCAGCCTACTCGCCGGGGGAGGGGAAGATACGCAGTATTTT.

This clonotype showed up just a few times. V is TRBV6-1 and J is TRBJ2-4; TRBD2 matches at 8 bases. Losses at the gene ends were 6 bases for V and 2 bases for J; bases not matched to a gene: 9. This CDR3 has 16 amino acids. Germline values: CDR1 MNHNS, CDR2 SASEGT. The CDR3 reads CASRGLEGKSKNIQYF. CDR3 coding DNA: TGTGCCAGCAGGGGACTAGAAGGAAAGTCCAAAAACATTCAGTACTTC.

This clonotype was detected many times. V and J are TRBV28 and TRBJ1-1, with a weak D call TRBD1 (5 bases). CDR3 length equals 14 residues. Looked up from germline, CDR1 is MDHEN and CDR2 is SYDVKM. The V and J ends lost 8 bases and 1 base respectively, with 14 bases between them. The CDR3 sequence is CASHNRFPNTEAFF. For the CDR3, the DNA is TGTGCCAGCCATAACAGGTTCCCGAACACTGAAGCTTTCTTT.

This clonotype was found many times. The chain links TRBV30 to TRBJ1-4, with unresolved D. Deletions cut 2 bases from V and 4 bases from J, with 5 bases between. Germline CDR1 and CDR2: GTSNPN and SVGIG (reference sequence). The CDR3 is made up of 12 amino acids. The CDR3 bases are TGTGCCTGGAGTAGAGTTAATGAAAAACTGTTTTTT. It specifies CAWSRVNEKLFF.

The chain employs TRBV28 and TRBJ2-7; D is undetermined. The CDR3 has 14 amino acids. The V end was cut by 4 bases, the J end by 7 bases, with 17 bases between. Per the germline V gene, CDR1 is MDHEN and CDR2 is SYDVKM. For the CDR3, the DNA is TGTGCCAGCAGTTCCCCACCTTCGACATGGGAGCAGTACTTC. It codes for CASSSPPSTWEQYF.

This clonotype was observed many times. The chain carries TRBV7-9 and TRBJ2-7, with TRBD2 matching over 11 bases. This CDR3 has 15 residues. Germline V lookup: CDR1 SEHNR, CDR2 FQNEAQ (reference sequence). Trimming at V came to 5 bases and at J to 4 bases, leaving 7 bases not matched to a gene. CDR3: CASSPSGLAEYEQYF. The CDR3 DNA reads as TGTGCCAGCAGCCCCTCGGGACTAGCGGAATACGAGCAGTACTTC.